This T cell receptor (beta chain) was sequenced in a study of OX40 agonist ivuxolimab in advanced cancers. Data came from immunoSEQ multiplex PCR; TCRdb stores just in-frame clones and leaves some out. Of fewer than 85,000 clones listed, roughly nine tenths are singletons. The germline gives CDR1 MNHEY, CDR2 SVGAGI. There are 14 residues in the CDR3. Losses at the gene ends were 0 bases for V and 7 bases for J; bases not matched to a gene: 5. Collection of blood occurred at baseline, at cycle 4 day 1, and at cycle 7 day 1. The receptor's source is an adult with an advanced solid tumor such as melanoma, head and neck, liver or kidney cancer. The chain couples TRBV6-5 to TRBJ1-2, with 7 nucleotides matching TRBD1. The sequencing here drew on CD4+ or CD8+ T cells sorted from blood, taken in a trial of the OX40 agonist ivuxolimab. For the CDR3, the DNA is TGTGCCAGCAGTTACTCGGGCAGGGGGGCTGGCTACACCTTC. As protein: CASSYSGRGAGYTF.